A single sample gave rise to the 25 T cell receptor beta chains below, sequenced in a study of beta chain features in type 1 diabetes. Reverse transcription of all isolated RNA meant that expressed TCRB transcripts were sequenced. The table came from immunoSEQ multiplex PCR; TCRdb's copy has only in-frame clones and leaves some out. The repertoire holds about 300,000 clones, with approximately 8% as singletons. Sequenced sample: central memory CD4+ T cells from blood. The receptors were sampled from a woman under 30 in good health.

This clone was counted a few times. The chain employs TRBV7-6 and TRBJ2-2; D is unclear. Looked up from germline, CDR1 is SGHVS and CDR2 is FNYEAQ. Trimming shortened V by 6 bases and J by 3 bases, and 8 bases separated the two germline ends. The CDR3 length is 13 residues. CDR3 residues: CASSYRYTGELFF. The CDR3 DNA reads TGTGCCAGCAGTTACAGATACACCGGGGAGCTGTTTTTT.

The gene calls are TRBV28 and TRBJ2-3; D is perhaps TRBD2 (6 bases). V was shortened by 6 bases and J by 9 bases, with 25 bases between the two germline ends. The CDR3 sequence is 16 residues long. CDR1 and CDR2 from the germline V gene are MDHEN and SYDVKM. The CDR3 sequence is CASSTGGGGTLGTQYF. The CDR3 bases are TGTGCCAGCAGCACCGGAGGTGGGGGGACCCTGGGGACGCAGTATTTT.

This clone was found a few times. This chain links TRBV27 with TRBJ1-3, with a possible D match to TRBD1 (5 bases). Germline V gives CDR1 MNHEY, CDR2 SMNVEV (reference sequence). CDR3 length: 14 amino acids. Trimming cost V 4 bases and J 2 bases, with 9 bases left between them. CDR3 sequence (DNA): TGTGCCAGCAGTTCGGCGGGGGCTGGAAACACCATATATTTT. It codes for CASSSAGAGNTIYF.

This clone was counted at least ten times. V and J are TRBV7-2 and TRBJ2-1; D not certain. V lost 8 bases, J lost 1 base, and 12 bases lay in between. The CDR3 totals 14 residues. Per the germline V gene, CDR1 is SGHTA and CDR2 is FQGNSA. As DNA, the CDR3 is TGTGCCAGCGGGCAGGTGAGTTCCTACAATGAGCAGTTCTTC. It encodes CASGQVSSYNEQFF.

V usage is TRBV5-1 and J usage is TRBJ1-3, with D possibly matching TRBD1 (5 bases). Germline values: CDR1 SGHRS, CDR2 YFSETQ. The CDR3 has 12 residues. Trimming shortened V by 9 bases and J by 4 bases, and 11 bases separated the two germline ends. The CDR3 here is CATSRDGNTIYF. For the CDR3, the DNA is TGCGCCACCTCCAGGGACGGAAACACCATATATTTT.

This clone was observed many times. This chain joins TRBV29-1 and TRBJ2-3, with 9 bases identical to TRBD2. The ends lost 5 bases at V and 6 bases at J; junction bases unmatched: 9. The CDR3 covers 14 residues. Germline CDR1 reads SQVTM; CDR2 reads ANQGSEA. The CDR3 here is CSVTERGARDTQYF. The CDR3 DNA follows: TGCAGCGTTACAGAGCGGGGGGCTCGGGATACGCAGTATTTT.

The table lists this clone with a few counts. The chain links TRBV5-4 to TRBJ1-4; 7 bases map to TRBD1. Germline V CDR1 and CDR2: SGHNT, YYREEE (reference sequence). This CDR3 comprises 15 residues. The V segment lost 4 bases and the J segment 5 bases; nucleotides outside the gene matches: 8. The CDR3 spells CASSASGGGNEKLFF. Here the CDR3 DNA reads TGTGCCAGCAGCGCATCAGGGGGGGGAAATGAAAAACTGTTTTTT. Using reference TRBV5-4 and TRBJ1-4 for the parts outside the CDR3, the full variable domain is ETGVTQSPTHLIKTRGQQVTLRCSSQSGHNTVSWYQQALGQGPQFIFQYYREEENGRGNFPPRFSGLQFPNYSSELNVNALELDDSALYLCASSASGGGNEKLFFGSGTQLSVL.

V usage is TRBV6-5 and J usage is TRBJ1-1, with D possibly being TRBD1 (5 bases). Germline V gives CDR1 MNHEY, CDR2 SVGAGI. The CDR3 extends over 14 amino acids. Trimming took 6 bases from V and 1 from J, leaving 12 bases between them. The DNA for the CDR3 is TGTGCCAGCAGGGGGGTTAGAGGGAACACTGAAGCTTTCTTT. Residues: CASRGVRGNTEAFF.

The V gene is TRBV7-9, the J gene TRBJ2-7, with 10 bases fitting TRBD1. CDR1 and CDR2 (germline): SEHNR, FQNEAQ (reference sequence). The J segment lost 2 bases and the V segment lost 4 bases, leaving 5 bases of the junction unmatched. The CDR3 runs to 15 residues. The CDR3 here is CASSYSGTGAYEQYF. CDR3 coding DNA: TGTGCCAGCAGCTATTCGGGGACAGGGGCCTACGAGCAGTACTTC. Full variable domain (rest looked up from reference TRBV7-9 and TRBJ2-7): DTGVSQNPRHKITKRGQNVTFRCDPISEHNRLYWYRQTLGQGPEFLTYFQNEAQLEKSRLLSDRFSAERPKGSFSTLEIQRTEQGDSAMYLCASSYSGTGAYEQYFGPGTRLTVT.

The table lists this clone with many counts. This sample also contains other DNA sequences that code for the same CDR3. The chain couples TRBV7-8 to TRBJ1-5; D perhaps matches TRBD1 (6 bases). V lost 4 bases and J lost 3, with 10 bases in between. CDR1 SGHVS and CDR2 FQNEAQ come from the germline V gene. The CDR3 sequence is 14 residues long. CDR3 sequence: CASSSRDNNQPQHF. The CDR3, as DNA: TGTGCCAGCAGCTCGAGGGACAACAATCAGCCCCAGCATTTT.

This clone was detected only a few times. The chain couples TRBV14 to TRBJ2-7, with 7 bases lining up with TRBD2. Trimming removed 2 bases from V and 4 bases from J; junction bases left unmatched: 5. The CDR3 runs 14 residues. CDR1 SGHDN and CDR2 FVKESK come from the germline V gene. The chain's CDR3 is CASSQIPGGYEQYF. The CDR3 coding sequence is TGTGCCAGCAGCCAAATCCCGGGGGGATACGAGCAGTACTTC.

The chain combines TRBV7-2 with TRBJ2-3; D remains ambiguous. The CDR3 sequence is 16 residues long. CDR1 is SGHTA and CDR2 is FQGNSA in the germline V gene. The ends were cut back, 5 bases at V and 1 base at J, with 16 bases in the middle. CDR3 sequence (DNA): TGTGCCAGCAGCAGAAATACAGCACTGGGCACAGATACGCAGTATTTT. Its protein is CASSRNTALGTDTQYF.

Points on this clone: The sample holds other DNA sequences that translate to the same CDR3. V and J are TRBV5-1 and TRBJ1-6, with D perhaps matching TRBD1 (5 bases). Germline loops: CDR1 SGHRS, CDR2 YFSETQ. The CDR3 runs 15 residues. Trimming shortened V by 1 base and J by 2 bases, and 7 bases separated the two germline ends. The CDR3 protein is CASSLSGAYNSPLHF. CDR3 nucleotide sequence: TGCGCCAGCAGCTTGTCGGGGGCCTATAATTCACCCCTCCACTTT.

This clone was detected a few times. Mismatch with germline at one junction end may stem from a read error. The chain joins TRBV7-2 to TRBJ2-1; 7 positions agree with TRBD1. The CDR3 has 12 amino acids. Per germline, CDR1 SGHTA and CDR2 FQGNSA. The CDR3 loop is CASSSGSGTELF. In nucleotides, the CDR3 is TGTGCCAGCAGCTCGGGTTCTGGGACAGAACTCTTC.

This clone showed up just a few times. The CDR3 here is CASWRQGGQPQHF. CDR3 in DNA: TGTGCCAGCTGGAGACAGGGAGGTCAGCCCCAGCATTTT. V gene TRBV27 combines with J gene TRBJ1-5; 7 bases are a match to TRBD1. The CDR3 contains 13 residues. The germline gives CDR1 MNHEY, CDR2 SMNVEV (reference sequence). Trimming cost V 8 bases and J 6 bases; bases outside gene matches: 7.

The DNA for the CDR3 is TGTGCCAGCAGCTTAGCCCCCTCCAGCTCCTACGAGCAGTACTTC. Translation: CASSLAPSSSYEQYF. V is TRBV7-2 and J is TRBJ2-7, with D hard to call. From germline, CDR1 is SGHTA and CDR2 FQGNSA. The V end lost 0 bases, the J end lost 0 bases, and 9 bases lay between the germline ends. This CDR3 has 15 residues.

V and J are TRBV27 and TRBJ2-1, with 10 bases lining up with TRBD1. The ends lost 5 bases at V and 4 bases at J; junction bases unmatched: 5. The germline V gene has CDR1 MNHEY and CDR2 SMNVEV (reference sequence). CDR3 length: 15 amino acids. The CDR3 spells CASSADRGTYNEQFF. The CDR3 nucleotides are TGTGCCAGCAGTGCGGACAGGGGGACTTACAATGAGCAGTTCTTC.

This clone was counted only a few times. The V gene is TRBV7-3, the J gene TRBJ2-2; D not resolved. Germline CDR1 is SGHTA and CDR2 is FQGTGA. V was trimmed by 8 bases and J by 2 bases, leaving 6 bases between them. The CDR3 consists of 12 residues. The CDR3 nucleotides are TGTGCCAGCGGGCCTAACACCGGGGAGCTGTTTTTT. Its protein product is CASGPNTGELFF.

The V call is TRBV6-5, the J call TRBJ2-1; D is possibly TRBD2 (6 bases). Germline V gives CDR1 MNHEY, CDR2 SVGAGI. Trimming shortened V by 4 bases and J by 5 bases, and 12 bases separated the two germline ends. This CDR3 is built from 14 residues. CDR3 in amino acids: CASSFKLAHNEQFF. The CDR3 DNA is TGTGCCAGCAGTTTCAAACTAGCTCACAATGAGCAGTTCTTC.

Written as DNA, the CDR3 is TGTGCCACCAGCGGGAGTGAGGGAGGAGGCTACGAGCAGTACTTC. Translation gives CATSGSEGGGYEQYF. V usage is TRBV15 and J usage is TRBJ2-7, with D perhaps matching TRBD2 (6 bases). V was shortened by 5 bases and J by 3 bases, with 17 bases between the two germline ends. Germline V lookup: CDR1 LNHNV, CDR2 YYDKDF (reference sequence). The CDR3 consists of 15 residues. The full variable domain, rest sourced from reference TRBV15 and TRBJ2-7, is DAMVIQNPRYQVTQFGKPVTLSCSQTLNHNVMYWYQQKSSQAPKLLFHYYDKDFNNEADTPDNFQSRRPNTSFCFLDIRSPGLGDTAMYLCATSGSEGGGYEQYFGPGTRLTVT.

This clone was seen only a few times. The rearrangement links TRBV7-2 to TRBJ2-7; TRBD1 is a possible D gene (6 bases). This CDR3 has 14 amino acids. The V gene lost 3 bases and the J gene lost 2 bases, with 11 bases spanning the gap. Germline CDR1 SGHTA, CDR2 FQGNSA. The CDR3 DNA reads TGTGCCAGCAGCTTGAGGGCAGGGGCCTACGAGCAGTACGTC. Residues: CASSLRAGAYEQYV.

V is TRBV4-1 and J is TRBJ1-2, with a tentative D call TRBD1 (5 bases). The CDR3 extends over 16 amino acids. Trimming stripped 1 base from V and 3 bases from J, with 15 bases between. Per germline, CDR1 MGHRA and CDR2 YSYEKL. The CDR3 bases are TGCGCCAGCAGCCAAGTCCTTGGGGGGAGATACTATGGCTACACCTTC. Encoded protein: CASSQVLGGRYYGYTF.

This rearrangement joins TRBV28 to TRBJ1-6; D perhaps matches TRBD1 (6 bases). The CDR3 runs to 12 residues. V gave up 8 bases and J gave up 7 bases, with 9 bases separating them. Germline CDR1 and CDR2: MDHEN and SYDVKM. CDR3 in amino acids: CASGQRNSPLHF. The CDR3 coding sequence is TGTGCCAGCGGACAGAGGAATTCACCCCTCCACTTT.

This clone was found a few times. The chain combines TRBV7-2 with TRBJ2-3; no clear D gene. Germline V lookup: CDR1 SGHTA, CDR2 FQGNSA. V was trimmed by 1 base and J by 3 bases, leaving 11 bases between them. The CDR3 is 15 residues long. DNA for the CDR3: TGTGCCAGCAGCTTAGATGGCCTGGGGACAGATACGCAGTATTTT. Translation gives CASSLDGLGTDTQYF.

The chain couples TRBV7-2 to TRBJ1-2; D unclear. The V gene's germline CDR1 is SGHTA and CDR2 FQGNSA. There are 15 residues in the CDR3. Trimming stripped 1 base from V and 0 bases from J, with 9 bases between. CDR3 bases: TGTGCCAGCAGCTTAGGGCGGATTACTAACTATGGCTACACCTTC. This encodes CASSLGRITNYGYTF.